This T cell receptor beta chain was recorded in a study of T-cell reconstitution after alpha-beta-depleted transplantation in children. Construction of the TCRbeta library involved unique molecular identifiers. TCRdb itself ran the PCR reads through MiXCR, one entry per CDR3 protein. Of about 260,000 distinct CDR3 sequences detected, around 7.8% appear once; the ten largest clones hold 6.3%. This clonotype came up many times. This TCR came from a male patient between 5 and 17 years old who had a stem cell transplant for acute lymphoblastic leukemia, so the T cells may come from the graft donor. The sample in question was PBMCs, mostly from graft donor cells, obtained 180 days after TCRalphabeta/CD19-depleted stem cell transplant.

The CDR3 region is CASSLTAGDTQYF. As DNA, the CDR3 is TGTGCCAGCAGCTTAACGGCGGGGGATACGCAGTATTTT. The chain links TRBV7-3 to TRBJ2-3; maybe TRBD2 (6 bases). Germline CDR1 SGHTA, CDR2 FQGTGA. Trimming cost V 0 bases and J 6 bases, with 7 bases left between them. The CDR3 sequence is 13 residues long. The variable domain in full, completed from reference TRBV7-3 and TRBJ2-3, reads GAGVSQTPSNKVTEKGKYVELRCDPISGHTALYWYRQSLGQGPEFLIYFQGTGAADDSGLPNDRFFAVRPEGSVSTLKIQRTERGDSAVYLCASSLTAGDTQYFGPGTRLTVL.